Each of the 27 T cell receptor beta chains below was sequenced from the same sample in a study of blood T cells in healthy people across ages (dated by TCRdb to between 2014 and 2017). Library preparation employed 5' RACE. Sequencing took place on an Illumina HiSeq 2500. The second PCR ran for about 6 to 11 cycles and used a J-beta primer mix along with a sample-barcoded 5' primer. Using fastp at Q25 and MiXCR, TCRdb reprocessed the public reads and kept productive beta chains. Duplicate CDR3 protein sequences are folded into a single record with the most common DNA and genes. This sample gives roughly 800,000 distinct CDR3 sequences in total; about 25% of them show up just once. Of the sample, more than 8% falls within the top ten clones. This sample was shared with a second study, whose subject was T cells of mothers and their children.

The sample comprised blood. The receptors derive from a boy aged 10-17 years in good health.

Only a few counts were recorded for this clonotype. This chain links TRBV4-1 with TRBJ1-4; D gene unclear. Per germline, CDR1 MGHRA and CDR2 YSYEKL. CDR3 size: 16 residues. Trimming stripped 1 base from V and 0 bases from J, with 9 bases between. The DNA for the CDR3 is TGCGCCAGCAGCCAAGCGATATTTGCAACTAATGAAAAACTGTTTTTT. This sequence encodes CASSQAIFATNEKLFF.

The chain employs TRBV13 and TRBJ1-6; perhaps TRBD1 as D (5 bases). The CDR3 runs to 12 residues. The V gene's germline CDR1 is PRHDT and CDR2 FYEKMQ (reference sequence). V was shortened by 5 bases and J by 14 bases, with 13 bases between the two germline ends. The CDR3 here is CASSTGLSSLHF. Written as DNA, the CDR3 is TGTGCCAGCAGCACAGGACTCTCGTCCCTCCACTTT.

This clonotype was seen a few times. The gene calls are TRBV29-1 and TRBJ2-7; TRBD1 agrees at 7 bases. CDR1 and CDR2 from the germline V gene are SQVTM and ANQGSEA. J lost 3 bases, V lost 4 bases, and 12 bases had no gene match. The CDR3 loop spans 15 amino acids. The CDR3 spells CSVGSNRQGYYEQYF. DNA for the CDR3: TGCAGCGTTGGTTCCAACAGACAGGGATACTACGAGCAGTACTTC.

The rearrangement links TRBV9 to TRBJ2-5; D is perhaps TRBD1 (6 bases). The J call is doubtful: the DNA matches TRBJ2-1 better. This CDR3 comprises 13 residues. From germline, CDR1 is SGDLS and CDR2 YYNGEE. The CDR3 DNA reads TGTGCCAGCAACGTCGCACAGGGAAATGAGCAGTTCTTC. Its translation is CASNVAQGNEQFF.

This sequence joins TRBV9 and TRBJ2-7; D perhaps matches TRBD1 (5 bases). Germline-derived CDR1 and CDR2 are SGDLS and YYNGEE. The V and J ends lost 0 bases and 1 base respectively, with 8 bases between them. CDR3 length: 14 amino acids. CDR3 coding DNA: TGTGCCAGCAGCGTAGCTGACAGTTCCTACGAGCAGTACTTC. Its protein is CASSVADSSYEQYF. Based on the CDR3 plus reference TRBV9 and TRBJ2-7, the full variable domain is DSGVTQTPKHLITATGQRVTLRCSPRSGDLSVYWYQQSLDQGLQFLIQYYNGEERAKGNILERFSAQQFPDLHSELNLSSLELGDSALYFCASSVADSSYEQYFGPGTRLTVT.

The chain joins TRBV11-2 to TRBJ1-2; a possible D gene is TRBD1 (5 bases). The CDR3 has 15 amino acids. V dropped 5 bases and J dropped 6 bases, with 19 bases sitting between them. Germline V lookup: CDR1 SGHAT, CDR2 FQNNGV. The CDR3 loop reads CASSPGRQGPHGYTF. The CDR3, as DNA: TGTGCCAGCAGCCCAGGTCGGCAGGGACCCCATGGCTACACCTTC.

There are a few counts of this clonotype. J is TRBJ2-5 and V is TRBV29-1, with D uncertain. Trimming removed 1 base from V and 2 bases from J, with 20 bases in between. The germline V gene has CDR1 SQVTM and CDR2 ANQGSEA. CDR3 size: 17 residues. CDR3 sequence: CSVEGSGLGIPQETQYF. CDR3 DNA: TGCAGCGTTGAAGGAAGTGGTCTGGGGATCCCACAAGAGACCCAGTACTTC.

This clonotype was recorded a few times. V is TRBV7-2 and J is TRBJ2-3, with D possibly being TRBD2 (6 bases). CDR3 length: 15 amino acids. The V gene's germline CDR1 is SGHTA and CDR2 FQGNSA. Between the trimmed V and J ends, which lost 2 bases and 2 bases, there was a span of 11 bases. DNA of the CDR3: TGTGCCAGCAGCTTATCTAGCGCGCCCACAGATACGCAGTATTTT. Translation gives CASSLSSAPTDTQYF.

This clonotype was seen a handful of times. In DNA form, the CDR3 reads TGTGCCAGCAGCTTGCAGGATAACTATGGCTACACCTTC. Its translation is CASSLQDNYGYTF. The chain uses TRBV7-9 and TRBJ1-2; D call uncertain. The CDR3 length is 13 residues. V was clipped by 3 bases and J by 1 base, with 6 bases between them. Germline assignment: CDR1 SEHNR and CDR2 FQNEAQ (reference sequence).

This clonotype was picked up a small number of times. The J gene is TRBJ2-5, the V gene TRBV21-1. TRBV21-1 represents a pseudogene. The CDR3 length is 13 residues. The CDR3 DNA sequence: TGTGCCAGCCCATCGGCCTACCAAGAGACCCAGTACTTC. This encodes CASPSAYQETQYF.

This clonotype showed up just once. The chain recombines TRBV6-6 with TRBJ1-2, with D possibly matching TRBD1 (5 bases). The CDR3 consists of 14 residues. Germline CDR1 is MNHNY and CDR2 is SVGAGI (reference sequence). Trimming removed 5 bases at V and 5 bases at J, with 15 bases between. DNA of the CDR3: TGTGCCAGCAGTACCCCGGGACGGCTATATGGCTACACCTTC. Encoded protein: CASSTPGRLYGYTF.

The sample holds a few counts of this clonotype. The chain recombines TRBV4-3 with TRBJ2-3; the D is unclear. V was cut by 0 bases and J by 2 bases, with 9 bases left in between. The germline CDR1 and CDR2 sequences are LGHNA and YSLEER. The CDR3 covers 15 residues. CDR3: CASSQETLLTDTQYF. The CDR3 DNA reads TGCGCCAGCAGCCAAGAGACACTGCTCACAGATACGCAGTATTTT.

The chain joins TRBV6-2 or TRBV6-3 to TRBJ1-1; D unclear. Trimming cost V 4 bases and J 1 base, with 16 bases left between them. Germline V gene lookup returns CDR1 MNHEY and CDR2 SVGEGT. The CDR3 has 16 residues. The CDR3 region has the DNA TGTGCCAGCAGTTTTTTTTTCGACGGGGAGAACACTGAAGCTTTCTTT. Protein product: CASSFFFDGENTEAFF.

Only one count was recorded for this clonotype. The rearrangement links TRBV29-1 to TRBJ1-1; 7 nucleotides line up with TRBD1. V was pared by 6 bases and J by 6 bases, with 7 bases of the junction left unmatched. The CDR3 is 12 residues long. Germline CDR1 is SQVTM and CDR2 is ANQGSEA. CDR3 in DNA: TGCAGCGTAGACAGGGAAGGCCCTGAAGCTTTCTTT. Residues: CSVDREGPEAFF.

There are a few counts of this clonotype. This sequence joins TRBV7-2 and TRBJ2-7, with 7 bases matching TRBD1. The trim removed 0 bases at V and 2 bases at J, leaving 4 bases unmatched. The germline V gene has CDR1 SGHTA and CDR2 FQGNSA. The CDR3 is made up of 15 amino acids. CDR3 in amino acids: CASSLARQGPYEQYF. The CDR3 nucleotides are TGTGCCAGCAGCTTAGCGCGACAGGGCCCCTACGAGCAGTACTTC.

V and J are TRBV24-1 and TRBJ1-4, with 9 positions matching TRBD1. This CDR3 spans 15 amino acids. Trimming cost V 4 bases and J 8 bases; bases outside gene matches: 7. CDR1 is KGHDR, CDR2 SFDVKD, per germline. The CDR3 is CATSEGTGGYEKLFF. DNA for the CDR3: TGTGCCACCAGTGAGGGAACAGGGGGCTACGAAAAACTGTTTTTT.

This rearrangement joins TRBV20-1 to TRBJ1-2; D remains ambiguous. The CDR3 loop spans 14 amino acids. CDR1 is DFQATT, CDR2 SNEGSKA, per germline (reference sequence). The V gene lost 6 bases and the J gene lost 0 bases, with 14 bases spanning the gap. The CDR3 sequence is CSAAESPPNYGYTF. CDR3 nucleotide sequence: TGCAGTGCGGCAGAGTCCCCTCCTAACTATGGCTACACCTTC.

This clonotype was detected only a few times. The CDR3 nucleotides read TGCAGTGCTAGAGCCGTAGAGACCCAGTACTTC. It encodes CSARAVETQYF. The chain is built from TRBV20-1 and TRBJ2-5; D is unresolved. V shed 1 base and J shed 4 bases, with 4 bases lying between them. The CDR3 runs to 11 residues. Germline values: CDR1 DFQATT, CDR2 SNEGSKA (reference sequence).

V is TRBV18 and J is TRBJ2-3; possible D gene TRBD2, 6 bases. Trimming left V 5 bases short and J 2 bases short, with 14 bases between. The CDR3 is made up of 15 amino acids. CDR1 KGHSH and CDR2 LQKENI come from the germline V gene. For the CDR3, the DNA is TGTGCCAGCTCAGGACGGGGGTTCTACACAGATACGCAGTATTTT. Its protein product is CASSGRGFYTDTQYF.

This clonotype came up a few times. V usage is TRBV5-1 and J usage is TRBJ2-7, with a possible D match to TRBD2 (5 bases). The CDR3 is 14 amino acids. V lost 4 bases and J 3 bases, leaving 14 bases between the germline ends. Germline V lookup: CDR1 SGHRS, CDR2 YFSETQ. In DNA, the CDR3 is TGCGCCAGCAGCCCTCGGACTGAGGGCTACGAGCAGTACTTC. This translates into CASSPRTEGYEQYF.

The rearrangement joins TRBV7-2 to TRBJ2-3; D is unclear. The germline V gene encodes CDR1 SGHTA and CDR2 FQGNSA. Trimming cost V 2 bases and J 4 bases, with 7 bases left between them. The length of the CDR3 is 13 residues. CDR3 nucleotides: TGTGCCAGCAGCTTAAAATTTGCAGATACGCAGTATTTT. Its translation is CASSLKFADTQYF.

The CDR3 DNA reads TGTGCCAGCAGTGAATTTCCGGGGACTAGCGGGGGCACAGATACGCAGTATTTT. As protein: CASSEFPGTSGGTDTQYF. The V gene is TRBV6-1, the J gene TRBJ2-3; 13 bases line up with TRBD2. Germline V gene lookup returns CDR1 MNHNS and CDR2 SASEGT. Unmatched junction bases numbered 6, after V lost 2 bases and J lost 1 base. CDR3 length: 18 amino acids.

This chain joins TRBV7-9 and TRBJ1-4; the D is unclear. Looked up from germline, CDR1 is SEHNR and CDR2 is FQNEAQ (reference sequence). The CDR3 is 15 residues long. V lost 2 bases, J lost 5 bases, and 12 bases lay in between. This CDR3 reads CASSLLPETNEKLFF. The CDR3 DNA reads TGTGCCAGCAGCTTACTCCCGGAGACGAATGAAAAACTGTTTTTT.

This clonotype was detected a few times. The rearrangement joins TRBV5-1 to TRBJ2-1; D perhaps matches TRBD2 (5 bases). The CDR3 covers 15 residues. V lost 2 bases and J lost 5, with 14 bases in between. The germline V gene has CDR1 SGHRS and CDR2 YFSETQ. CDR3 coding DNA: TGCGCCAGCAGCTTTTCCAGCGGTGCCGACAATGAGCAGTTCTTC. Encoded protein: CASSFSSGADNEQFF.

This clonotype was detected a few times. The chain is built from TRBV25-1 and TRBJ2-7; 10 positions agree with TRBD1. Germline CDR1 reads MGHDK; CDR2 reads SYGVNS. This CDR3 contains 14 residues. J gave up 2 bases and V 8 bases, and 6 bases lay outside the gene matches. CDR3 sequence reads: CASPAGQGTYEQYF. CDR3 coding DNA: TGTGCCAGCCCAGCGGGACAGGGGACCTACGAGCAGTACTTC.

Only a few counts were recorded for this clonotype. The chain employs TRBV18 and TRBJ2-1, with 7 bases fitting TRBD2. This CDR3 is 16 amino acids long. Germline loops: CDR1 KGHSH, CDR2 LQKENI. V gave up 3 bases and J gave up 7 bases; unmatched junction bases: 12. The CDR3 DNA follows: TGTGCCAGCTCACCGGGAGGAGGGAGGGCCAGAAATGAGCAGTTCTTC. The encoded protein is CASSPGGGRARNEQFF. Looking up the rest from reference TRBV18 and TRBJ2-1 gives the full variable domain: NAGVMQNPRHLVRRRGQEARLRCSPMKGHSHVYWYRQLPEEGLKFMVYLQKENIIDESGMPKERFSAEFPKEGPSILRIQQVVRGDSAAYFCASSPGGGRARNEQFFGPGTRLTVL.

The table lists this clonotype with a count of one. V gene TRBV9 combines with J gene TRBJ2-1, with 7 bases lining up with TRBD2. V lost 0 bases and J lost 5; bases outside the gene matches: 11. Germline V gene lookup returns CDR1 SGDLS and CDR2 YYNGEE. The CDR3 extends over 17 amino acids. CDR3 sequence reads: CASSVGWGGLFDNEQFF. CDR3 sequence (DNA): TGTGCCAGCAGCGTAGGGTGGGGAGGGCTTTTTGACAATGAGCAGTTCTTC.